This is a list of T cell receptor beta chains from one sample in a study of post-analysis software for immune sequencing data. From the PCR reads, TCRdb called clonotypes with MiXCR, one entry per CDR3 protein. The table includes roughly 730,000 distinct CDR3 sequences, around 27% detected once. Sample: blood. The receptors here all came from a girl aged 10 to 17 with multiple sclerosis. Both conserved end residues are part of each CDR3. The D gene is left open where the match is weak. Clone size, where shown, is once, few, many, or a class for clones that have expanded.

clone size	D gene	V gene	J gene	CDR3 protein	CDR3 DNA
many	TRBD1	TRBV29-1	TRBJ2-7	CSVAGTASYEQYF	TGCAGCGTGGCCGGGACAGCCTCCTACGAGCAGTACTTC
few	NA	TRBV12-3/TRBV12-4	TRBJ1-2	CASRVGRTHGYTF	TGTGCCAGCAGGGTCGGGCGGACTCATGGCTACACCTTC
few	NA	TRBV20-1	TRBJ1-2	CSANPGYTF	TGCAGTGCTAATCCTGGCTACACCTTC
few	NA	TRBV6-5	TRBJ2-3	CASSYSMGGSSTDTQYF	TGTGCCAGCAGTTACTCGATGGGGGGTTCTAGCACAGATACGCAGTATTTT
NA	NA	TRBV29-1	TRBJ1-1	CSVEETVNTEAFF	TGCAGCGTTGAGGAGACGGTGAACACTGAAGCTTTCTTT
few	NA	TRBV29-1	TRBJ2-1	CSVDLHEQFF	TGCAGCGTTGACCTCCATGAGCAGTTCTTC
NA	TRBD2	TRBV6-1	TRBJ2-1	CASLSGGLAGVWYNEQFF	TGTGCCAGCCTTTCCGGCGGACTAGCGGGAGTCTGGTACAATGAGCAGTTCTTC
few	NA	TRBV20-1	TRBJ2-7	CSALIPGLAPYEQYF	TGCAGTGCTTTGATCCCGGGCCTGGCCCCCTACGAGCAGTACTTC
NA	NA	TRBV9	TRBJ2-1	CASSVAENYNEQFF	TGTGCCAGCAGCGTAGCGGAAAATTACAATGAGCAGTTCTTC
NA	NA	TRBV9	TRBJ2-3	CASSEGPTDTQYF	TGTGCCAGCAGCGAGGGACCGACAGATACGCAGTATTTT
NA	TRBD2	TRBV20-1	TRBJ2-5	CSARGQRGAQETQYF	TGCAGTGCTAGAGGCCAGCGGGGGGCCCAAGAGACCCAGTACTTC
few	TRBD2	TRBV20-1	TRBJ2-1	CSARGQGTREFF	TGCAGTGCTAGGGGTCAAGGGACTAGGGAGTTCTTC
few	NA	TRBV5-6	TRBJ2-7	CASSSATGSFFYEQYF	TGTGCCAGCAGCAGCGCAACCGGCTCCTTCTTCTACGAGCAGTACTTC
NA	NA	TRBV7-2	TRBJ1-2	CASSRDQTGYTF	TGTGCCAGCAGCCGAGATCAAACAGGCTACACCTTC
NA	NA	TRBV5-6	TRBJ2-2	CASSGVSAGANTGELFF	TGTGCCAGCAGCGGGGTATCTGCCGGCGCGAACACCGGGGAGCTGTTTTTT
NA	NA	TRBV5-1	TRBJ2-3	CASSRQWGDGDTQYF	TGCGCCAGCAGCCGACAATGGGGCGACGGAGATACGCAGTATTTT
NA	TRBD2	TRBV15	TRBJ2-5	CATSRDPRGLADQETQYF	TGTGCCACCAGCAGAGACCCTAGGGGACTAGCGGACCAAGAGACCCAGTACTTC
NA	TRBD1	TRBV29-1	TRBJ2-2	CSVRTGRNTGELFF	TGCAGCGTCCGGACAGGGAGAAACACCGGGGAGCTGTTTTTT
NA	NA	TRBV6-2/TRBV6-3	TRBJ2-3	CASRETQTGQSKDTQYF	TGTGCCAGCAGGGAAACCCAAACCGGACAGAGTAAGGATACGCAGTATTTT
few	TRBD1	TRBV7-2	TRBJ1-5	CASSLARTGGNQPQHF	TGTGCCAGCAGCTTAGCACGGACAGGGGGCAATCAGCCCCAGCATTTT
few	TRBD2	TRBV7-2	TRBJ2-7	CASSPRTSLAYEQYF	TGTGCCAGCAGCCCTCGGACTAGCTTGGCCTACGAGCAGTACTTC
NA	TRBD1	TRBV10-3	TRBJ2-7	CAISEGQDGPYEQYF	TGTGCCATCAGCGAGGGACAGGATGGTCCCTACGAGCAGTACTTC
NA	TRBD2	TRBV29-1	TRBJ2-4	CSVVTSGAKNIQYF	TGCAGCGTTGTTACTAGCGGAGCCAAAAACATTCAGTACTTC
NA	TRBD2	TRBV5-1	TRBJ2-1	CASSFGVAGLSSYNEQFF	TGCGCCAGCAGCTTTGGAGTAGCGGGGCTTAGCTCCTACAATGAGCAGTTCTTC
few	TRBD2	TRBV7-2	TRBJ2-7	CASSSGGVMSSYEQYF	TGTGCCAGCAGCTCTGGGGGGGTCATGAGCTCCTACGAGCAGTACTTC
NA	TRBD2	TRBV7-2	TRBJ2-3	CASSLARRLAGVTDTQYF	TGTGCCAGCAGCTTAGCGCGGCGGCTAGCGGGAGTCACAGATACGCAGTATTTT
NA	NA	TRBV9	TRBJ2-1	CASSVEGAALEQFF	TGTGCCAGCAGCGTAGAAGGGGCAGCCCTAGAACAGTTCTTC
NA	NA	TRBV29-1	TRBJ2-1	CSVGGGTYNEQFF	TGCAGCGTAGGGGGAGGTACCTACAATGAGCAGTTCTTC
NA	NA	TRBV7-2	TRBJ2-4	CASSLDKGQGIQYF	TGTGCCAGCAGCTTAGACAAGGGGCAAGGCATTCAGTACTTC
few	NA	TRBV20-1	TRBJ1-2	CSAGDTEDSYGYTF	TGCAGTGCTGGAGACACCGAGGATTCCTATGGCTACACCTTC
many	TRBD1	TRBV20-1	TRBJ2-7	CSATPGQGPYEQYF	TGCAGTGCTACACCGGGACAGGGGCCCTACGAGCAGTACTTC
many	TRBD2	TRBV4-3	TRBJ2-1	CASSQDIGTSVYNEQFF	TGCGCCAGCAGCCAAGACATCGGGACTAGCGTCTACAATGAGCAGTTCTTC
NA	TRBD1	TRBV28	TRBJ1-4	CASSLRQGGYNEKLFF	TGTGCCAGCAGTTTAAGACAGGGCGGATATAATGAAAAACTGTTTTTT
NA	NA	TRBV12-3/TRBV12-4	TRBJ2-4	CASSSSVRGLMWEQYF	TGTGCCAGCAGTTCCTCCGTTCGTGGACTAATGTGGGAGCAGTACTTC
few	TRBD1	TRBV20-1	TRBJ2-5	CSATDRGRQTQYF	TGCAGTGCAACAGACAGGGGGAGACAGACCCAGTACTTC
NA	NA	TRBV28	TRBJ1-1	CASRELGNTEAFF	TGTGCCAGCAGGGAACTTGGGAACACTGAAGCTTTCTTT
NA	NA	TRBV7-9	TRBJ2-1	CASSLVGGRQSSYNEQFF	TGTGCCAGCAGCTTAGTGGGGGGACGGCAAAGCTCCTACAATGAGCAGTTCTTC
NA	NA	TRBV7-9	TRBJ2-1	CASSPGVPNEQFF	TGTGCCAGCAGCCCGGGGGTACCCAATGAGCAGTTCTTC
NA	NA	TRBV6-6	TRBJ2-7	CASSYSNIPENEQYF	TGTGCCAGCAGTTACTCGAACATACCCGAAAACGAGCAGTACTTC
NA	TRBD1	TRBV5-6	TRBJ1-1	CASRISDRGNTEAFF	TGTGCCAGCAGAATATCGGACAGGGGGAACACTGAAGCTTTCTTT
NA	NA	TRBV2	TRBJ1-4	CASGGRKLFF	TGTGCCAGCGGGGGCAGAAAACTGTTTTTT